This TCR beta chain was profiled in a study of blood T cell repertoires in COVID-19. CDR1 and CDR2 from the germline V gene are MNHNY and SVGAGI (reference sequence). V was cut by 5 bases and J by 3 bases, with 14 bases left in between. The length of the CDR3 is 15 residues. Authors' processing steps: Amplification of reference gene primers provided the estimated nucleated cell counts. Repertoires were generated with immunoSEQ multiplex PCR, while TCRdb's copy carries only in-frame clones and drops some. The V and J calls and clone size come from that table; D and trimming were worked out from the DNA. The table lists 88,000 or so clones, roughly three quarters of them singletons, with about 24% in the top ten.

The rearrangement links TRBV6-6 to TRBJ2-1, with D possibly TRBD1 on 6 matching bases. The sample comprised peripheral blood. The clonotype originates from a human donor in a cohort sampled during active COVID-19. The CDR3 loop reads CASSHRDRIYNEQFF. CDR3 DNA sequence: TGTGCCAGCAGTCACCGAGACAGGATCTACAATGAGCAGTTCTTC.